This TCR beta chain came from a study of cytomegalovirus exposure and HLA in healthy donors. 13 Jbeta primers and 60 Vbeta primers were used for the PCR. TCRdb's table, derived via immunoSEQ multiplex PCR, lists solely in-frame clones and lacks some. The sample has 100,000 to 150,000 clones; around 81% are singletons. This clone was recorded only once. The germline V gene encodes CDR1 MGHRA and CDR2 YSYEKL. The junction had 8 bases not matched to a gene; V was cut back by 3 bases and J by 7 bases. The CDR3 covers 16 residues. The chain combines TRBV4-1 with TRBJ1-6, with 8 positions matching TRBD1. Sequenced material: PBMCs. The TCR originated in a man aged 18 to 30 in good health and CMV-seronegative. This CDR3 reads CASSHPPDRANSPLHF. CDR3 nucleotide sequence: TGCGCCAGCAGCCACCCTCCGGACAGGGCCAATTCACCCCTCCACTTT.